A single sample gave rise to the 25 T cell receptor beta chains below, sequenced in a study of metastatic and nonmetastatic thyroid tumors. Patients were all untreated before their thyroid surgery. TCRdb re-analyzed the PCR reads using MiXCR. The table shows approximately 5,200 clones, with around 35% occurring only once. What was sequenced was tumor tissue. The source is a male donor with papillary thyroid cancer or a benign thyroid nodule (not recorded which). Some clones in this sample may be carry-over from other donors' samples.

The chain carries TRBV20-1 and TRBJ1-6; D remains ambiguous. The length of the CDR3 is 12 residues. The germline V and J ends were trimmed by 2 bases and 6 bases, with 5 bases remaining between them. The germline gives CDR1 DFQATT, CDR2 SNEGSKA (reference sequence). The CDR3 here is CSARTRNSPLHF. As DNA, the CDR3 is TGCAGTGCTAGAACTCGTAATTCACCCCTCCACTTT.

The genes are TRBV12-3 or TRBV12-4 and TRBJ2-7; weak D call: TRBD2 (6 bases). V was clipped by 6 bases and J by 6 bases, with 12 bases between them. The CDR3 totals 12 residues. The CDR3 loop reads CASSPWGVEQYF. CDR3 DNA sequence: TGTGCCAGCAGCCCCTGGGGGGTCGAGCAGTACTTC.

V gene TRBV12-3 or TRBV12-4 combines with J gene TRBJ2-7; D ambiguous. CDR3 size: 15 residues. V was trimmed by 5 bases and J by 2 bases, leaving 16 bases between them. DNA of the CDR3: TGTGCCAGCAGTCCCTTGATGGGTGGTACCTACGAGCAGTACTTC. It yields the protein CASSPLMGGTYEQYF.

The V and J genes are TRBV7-8 and TRBJ2-1; D is undetermined. Per germline, CDR1 SGHVS and CDR2 FQNEAQ. The CDR3 is 15 residues long. V was shortened by 1 base and J by 3 bases, with 10 bases between the two germline ends. As DNA, the CDR3 is TGTGCCAGCAGCTTAGATTATGGGGACTACAATGAGCAGTTCTTC. Its translation: CASSLDYGDYNEQFF.

The genes are TRBV7-6 and TRBJ2-5; TRBD2 agrees at 9 bases. CDR1 and CDR2 from the germline V gene are SGHVS and FNYEAQ. The CDR3 totals 15 residues. J was trimmed by 2 bases and V by 1 base; bases with no gene match: 2. The CDR3 DNA follows: TGTGCCAGCAGCTTAGGGGCGGGAGGGCAAGAGACCCAGTACTTC. Translating it yields CASSLGAGGQETQYF.

This clone appeared a few times. J is TRBJ2-1 and V is TRBV28; the D gene is possibly TRBD2 (6 bases). CDR3 length equals 12 residues. Germline values: CDR1 MDHEN, CDR2 SYDVKM. Deletions cut 9 bases from V and 9 bases from J, with 15 bases between. The CDR3 region has the DNA TGTGCCAGTACGACTAGGTTCAGTGAGCAGTTCTTC. Translation: CASTTRFSEQFF.

This clone is labeled as medium-sized (0.01 to 0.1%). The chain employs TRBV6-5 and TRBJ2-1; D gene uncertain. The CDR3 loop spans 15 amino acids. The germline V gene has CDR1 MNHEY and CDR2 SVGAGI. V was trimmed by 4 bases and J by 1 base, leaving 11 bases between them. The CDR3 region is CASSSSLESYNEQFF. In DNA form, the CDR3 reads TGTGCCAGCAGTTCCTCGTTGGAGTCCTACAATGAGCAGTTCTTC.

This chain uses TRBV6-1 with TRBJ2-1; the match to TRBD2 covers 12 bases. The germline CDR1 and CDR2 sequences are MNHNS and SASEGT. The CDR3 is 15 amino acids. V was clipped by 1 base and J by 8 bases; unmatched bases: 3. This CDR3 reads CASSEETSGSYEQFF. CDR3 nucleotide sequence: TGTGCCAGCAGTGAAGAGACTAGCGGGAGCTATGAGCAGTTCTTC.

The chain has TRBV30 and TRBJ1-5; D is perhaps TRBD1 (6 bases). Trimming left V 0 bases short and J 5 bases short, with 11 bases between. This CDR3 contains 14 residues. CDR1 and CDR2 from the germline V gene are GTSNPN and SVGIG (reference sequence). CDR3 in amino acids: CAWSVGGLDQPQHF. The CDR3 nucleotides are TGTGCCTGGAGTGTTGGGGGGCTAGATCAGCCCCAGCATTTT.

By its share, this clone is medium-sized. V and J are TRBV10-1 and TRBJ1-5, with D perhaps matching TRBD1 (5 bases). V dropped 7 bases and J dropped 5 bases, with 24 bases sitting between them. This CDR3 has 17 residues. Per the germline V gene, CDR1 is WNHNN and CDR2 is SYGVQD (reference sequence). The CDR3 DNA reads as TGCGCCAGCAAATCTAGGAAGAGTTGGCAGGGTGATCAGCCCCAGCATTTT. Translating gives CASKSRKSWQGDQPQHF.

This clone qualifies as large (0.1 to 1%). This chain joins TRBV4-1 and TRBJ1-6; D might be TRBD1 (5 bases). CDR1 is MGHRA and CDR2 is YSYEKL in the germline V gene. V gave up 4 bases and J gave up 5 bases, with 15 bases separating them. The CDR3 totals 16 residues. The CDR3 is CASSRNTGENNSPLHF. CDR3 DNA sequence: TGCGCCAGCAGCCGCAACACAGGAGAGAATAATTCACCCCTCCACTTT.

V usage is TRBV3-1 and J usage is TRBJ1-1; possible D gene TRBD1, 5 bases. Germline V gene data show CDR1 as LGHDT and CDR2 as YNNKEL (reference sequence). The CDR3 length is 13 residues. V was cut by 1 base and J by 6 bases, with 9 bases left in between. CDR3 nucleotides: TGTGCCAGCAGCCAAGGGGGGAGGCCTGAAGCTTTCTTT. Amino acid sequence: CASSQGGRPEAFF. Drawing the rest from reference TRBV3-1 and TRBJ1-1, the complete variable domain is DTAVSQTPKYLVTQMGNDKSIKCEQNLGHDTMYWYKQDSKKFLKIMFSYNNKELIINETVPNRFSPKSPDKAHLNLHINSLELGDSAVYFCASSQGGRPEAFFGQGTRLTVV.

This chain links TRBV5-1 with TRBJ2-1; 14 nucleotides align to TRBD2. Germline CDR1 is SGHRS and CDR2 is YFSETQ. The CDR3 covers 17 residues. Trimming removed 4 bases from V and 3 bases from J; junction bases left unmatched: 6. DNA for the CDR3: TGCGCCAGCAGCCCGCGACTAGCGGGGGGGGTCTACAATGAGCAGTTCTTC. It is translated as CASSPRLAGGVYNEQFF.

The rearrangement links TRBV9 to TRBJ2-3; possibly TRBD2 for D (5 bases). The CDR3 spans 15 residues. Germline CDR1 SGDLS, CDR2 YYNGEE. The ends were cut back, 0 bases at V and 1 base at J, with 9 bases in the middle. CDR3 sequence reads: CASSVAPGGTDTQYF. CDR3 sequence (DNA): TGTGCCAGCAGCGTAGCGCCCGGGGGCACAGATACGCAGTATTTT.

The CDR3 is CATNSGTDNSPLHF. In nucleotides, the CDR3 is TGTGCCACCAATTCCGGGACAGATAATTCACCCCTCCACTTT. This chain uses TRBV24-1 with TRBJ1-6; 7 nucleotides match TRBD1. The ends lost 8 bases at V and 5 bases at J; junction bases unmatched: 5. CDR1 and CDR2 (germline): KGHDR, SFDVKD. The CDR3 extends over 14 amino acids.

V gene TRBV11-2 combines with J gene TRBJ1-5; D remains ambiguous. Germline assignment: CDR1 SGHAT and CDR2 FQNNGV. With 5 bases removed from V and 9 bases from J, the gap between germline ends came to 23 bases. The length of the CDR3 is 16 residues. CDR3 amino acids: CASSDTVSRAQRPQHF. The DNA for the CDR3 is TGTGCCAGCAGCGACACCGTGTCAAGGGCCCAGAGGCCCCAGCATTTT.

This chain uses TRBV9 with TRBJ1-5; 7 nucleotides align to TRBD1. CDR1 SGDLS and CDR2 YYNGEE come from the germline V gene. V trimming: 2 bases; J trimming: 4 bases; junction bases outside the gene matches: 3. The CDR3 has 14 residues. CDR3 sequence (DNA): TGTGCCAGCAGCGTGGGACAGCAGAATCAGCCCCAGCATTTT. Translation gives CASSVGQQNQPQHF. Full variable domain (rest looked up from reference TRBV9 and TRBJ1-5): DSGVTQTPKHLITATGQRVTLRCSPRSGDLSVYWYQQSLDQGLQFLIQYYNGEERAKGNILERFSAQQFPDLHSELNLSSLELGDSALYFCASSVGQQNQPQHFGDGTRLSIL.

The chain combines TRBV6-1 with TRBJ1-5; D is perhaps TRBD1 (5 bases). Between the trimmed V and J ends, which lost 7 bases and 4 bases, there was a span of 23 bases. This CDR3 has 17 residues. Germline V gene sequence: CDR1 MNHNS, CDR2 SASEGT. The CDR3 coding sequence is TGTGCCAGCAAAACCAGTCGAGGCCAGGGTACTAATCAGCCCCAGCATTTT. Translated, it gives CASKTSRGQGTNQPQHF.

This clone was counted a few times. The chain is built from TRBV20-1 and TRBJ2-3, with D uncertain. Trimming pared 0 bases from V and 9 bases from J, leaving 10 bases between. CDR3 size: 12 residues. Germline lookup yields CDR1 DFQATT and CDR2 SNEGSKA (reference sequence). The CDR3: CSAREDTQTQYF. Here the CDR3 DNA reads TGCAGTGCTAGAGAGGATACCCAGACGCAGTATTTT.

This clone has only a few counts. The chain carries TRBV6-2 or TRBV6-3 and TRBJ1-1; D gene uncertain. CDR1 and CDR2 (germline): MNHEY, SVGEGT. The CDR3 is 13 amino acids. V dropped 4 bases and J dropped 2 bases, with 8 bases sitting between them. The CDR3 coding sequence is TGTGCCAGCAGTTTTGTGGGTAACACTGAAGCTTTCTTT. This encodes CASSFVGNTEAFF.

V and J are TRBV7-2 and TRBJ2-5; D not certain. From germline, CDR1 is SGHTA and CDR2 FQGNSA. V was cut by 3 bases and J by 2 bases, with 4 bases left in between. The CDR3 consists of 12 residues. The CDR3 reads CASSLTQETQYF. CDR3 DNA: TGTGCCAGCAGCTTGACACAAGAGACCCAGTACTTC. The variable domain in full, completed from reference TRBV7-2 and TRBJ2-5, reads GAGVSQSPSNKVTEKGKDVELRCDPISGHTALYWYRQSLGQGLEFLIYFQGNSAPDKSGLPSDRFSAERTGGSVSTLTIQRTQQEDSAVYLCASSLTQETQYFGPGTRLLVL.

The rearrangement joins TRBV7-2 to TRBJ1-5; D is unclear. The V gene's germline CDR1 is SGHTA and CDR2 FQGNSA. Trimming shortened V by 4 bases and J by 5 bases, and 9 bases separated the two germline ends. The CDR3 loop spans 13 amino acids. DNA of the CDR3: TGTGCCAGCAGCTCCCACCGGGATCAGCCCCAGCATTTT. It yields the protein CASSSHRDQPQHF.

The chain is built from TRBV20-1 and TRBJ2-7; D remains ambiguous. The CDR3 spans 12 residues. Germline V gene sequence: CDR1 DFQATT, CDR2 SNEGSKA (reference sequence). V was clipped by 0 bases and J by 4 bases, with 7 bases between them. The CDR3 reads CSARDGWYEQYF. CDR3 bases: TGCAGTGCTAGAGATGGTTGGTACGAGCAGTACTTC.

This rearrangement joins TRBV5-1 to TRBJ2-1, with D perhaps matching TRBD1 (5 bases). The V gene's germline CDR1 is SGHRS and CDR2 YFSETQ. CDR3 size: 14 residues. V dropped 4 bases and J dropped 6 bases, with 14 bases sitting between them. CDR3 in amino acids: CASSLDKAGNEQFF. DNA of the CDR3: TGCGCCAGCAGCCTGGACAAGGCAGGCAATGAGCAGTTCTTC.

By sample share, this clone is medium-sized. The V call is TRBV29-1, the J call TRBJ1-4, with 7 bases aligning to TRBD1. Germline loops: CDR1 SQVTM, CDR2 ANQGSEA. V shed 7 bases, J shed 10 bases, and the junction held 9 bases outside the gene matches. The CDR3 has 12 amino acids. The CDR3 is CSAETGSRKLFF. DNA for the CDR3: TGCAGCGCAGAGACAGGGTCGAGAAAACTGTTTTTT. Full variable domain (outside the CDR3, taken from reference TRBV29-1 and TRBJ1-4): SAVISQKPSRDICQRGTSLTIQCQVDSQVTMMFWYRQQPGQSLTLIATANQGSEATYESGFVIDKFPISRPNLTFSTLTVSNMSPEDSSIYLCSAETGSRKLFFGSGTQLSVL.